Each of the 28 T cell receptor beta chains below was sequenced from the same sample in a study of blood T cell repertoires in COVID-19. The method was immunoSEQ multiplex PCR; TCRdb's version includes in-frame clones alone and lacks a portion of them. The sample lists around 70,000 clones, about 90% occurring once. Sequencing input: peripheral blood. These receptor sequences come from a human donor in a cohort sampled during active COVID-19.

In its sample, this clone was seen a few times. CDR3 in amino acids: CASSLGTSGGYEQFF. In DNA form, the CDR3 reads TGTGCCAGCAGCCTTGGGACTAGCGGGGGCTATGAGCAGTTCTTC. The V call is TRBV4-2, the J call TRBJ2-1; 14 bases align to TRBD2. Germline CDR1 and CDR2: LGHNA and YNFKEQ. J was trimmed by 8 bases and V by 4 bases; bases with no gene match: 4. CDR3 length equals 15 residues.

This sequence joins TRBV27 and TRBJ2-3; 7 nucleotides match TRBD2. The CDR3 loop spans 16 amino acids. The germline V gene has CDR1 MNHEY and CDR2 SMNVEV (reference sequence). Trimming removed 6 bases from V and 2 bases from J; junction bases left unmatched: 11. In DNA form, the CDR3 reads TGTGCCAGCAGGCCTCCGGGACTACCTATCACAGATACGCAGTATTTT. Its protein product is CASRPPGLPITDTQYF.

V and J are TRBV9 and TRBJ2-7; 8 positions agree with TRBD1. V was clipped by 2 bases and J by 4 bases; unmatched bases: 5. CDR1 is SGDLS and CDR2 is YYNGEE in the germline V gene. This CDR3 has 14 residues. The CDR3 loop reads CASSVGQGAYEQYF. In DNA, the CDR3 is TGTGCCAGCAGCGTGGGGCAGGGGGCGTACGAGCAGTACTTC. Full variable domain (remainder filled in from reference TRBV9 and TRBJ2-7): DSGVTQTPKHLITATGQRVTLRCSPRSGDLSVYWYQQSLDQGLQFLIQYYNGEERAKGNILERFSAQQFPDLHSELNLSSLELGDSALYFCASSVGQGAYEQYFGPGTRLTVT.

A few counts support this clone. V and J are TRBV5-1 and TRBJ2-6; D might be TRBD1 (6 bases). Germline V lookup: CDR1 SGHRS, CDR2 YFSETQ. This CDR3 is 19 amino acids long. Trimming shortened V by 3 bases and J by 4 bases, and 23 bases separated the two germline ends. DNA of the CDR3: TGCGCCAGCAGCTCCGGGCCACAGGGAACCTCGGCCGGGGCCAACGTCCTGACTTTC. Translation: CASSSGPQGTSAGANVLTF.

The chain links TRBV11-3 to TRBJ1-1; 7 bases are a match to TRBD1. Germline loops: CDR1 SGHNT, CDR2 YENEEA. This CDR3 spans 16 amino acids. V lost 5 bases to trimming and J lost 0 bases; unmatched junction nucleotides: 9. The CDR3 loop is CASSLRQGSMNTEAFF. The CDR3 coding sequence is TGTGCCAGCAGCCTTCGACAGGGTTCGATGAACACTGAAGCTTTCTTT.

The sample holds one count of this clone. The chain carries TRBV2 and TRBJ2-2; 7 bases are shared with TRBD2. Germline CDR1 and CDR2: SNHLY and FYNNEI. CDR3 length: 16 residues. V was clipped by 6 bases and J by 3 bases; unmatched bases: 10. The CDR3 DNA is TGTGCCAGCAGCCAGACCGGGACTACCTACACCGGGGAGCTGTTTTTT. Residues: CASSQTGTTYTGELFF.

The V and J genes are TRBV6-2 or TRBV6-3 and TRBJ2-7, with D unclear. Germline values: CDR1 MNHEY, CDR2 SVGEGT. The V end was cut by 0 bases, the J end by 5 bases, with 11 bases between. The CDR3 totals 14 residues. The CDR3 loop is CASSYSMTGHEQYF. The CDR3 nucleotides read TGTGCCAGCAGTTACTCGATGACGGGTCACGAGCAGTACTTC.

A single count supports this clone. The CDR3 protein is CASSLAQELGYTF. In DNA form, the CDR3 reads TGTGCCAGCAGCTTGGCACAGGAATTAGGCTACACCTTC. The rearrangement uses TRBV5-4 and TRBJ1-2, with D possibly TRBD1 on 5 matching bases. The CDR3 covers 13 residues. V was trimmed by 0 bases and J by 8 bases, leaving 11 bases between them. The germline gives CDR1 SGHNT, CDR2 YYREEE (reference sequence).

This chain links TRBV15 with TRBJ2-2; D remains unclear. With 0 bases removed from V and 8 bases from J, the gap between germline ends came to 13 bases. Per the germline V gene, CDR1 is LNHNV and CDR2 is YYDKDF (reference sequence). The CDR3 is made up of 15 amino acids. CDR3 sequence (DNA): TGTGCCACCAGCAGAGATGTAGACTCCGGAGGGGAGCTGTTTTTT. Its translation: CATSRDVDSGGELFF.

V usage is TRBV5-1 and J usage is TRBJ2-7; D possibly corresponds to TRBD1 (5 bases). This CDR3 spans 15 amino acids. Trimming cost V 0 bases and J 6 bases, with 16 bases left between them. Germline-derived CDR1 and CDR2 are SGHRS and YFSETQ. CDR3 region: CASSLVGPGYSEQYF. The CDR3 coding sequence is TGCGCCAGCAGCTTGGTAGGTCCAGGGTACTCCGAGCAGTACTTC.

The V and J genes are TRBV7-9 and TRBJ2-1; 8 positions match TRBD2. With V trimmed by 5 bases and J by 7 bases, 13 bases remained unmatched. CDR1 is SEHNR and CDR2 is FQNEAQ in the germline V gene (reference sequence). The CDR3 spans 16 residues. The CDR3 coding sequence is TGTGCCAGCAGCACCTCCCTCCGGGGGGGAGGGAATGAGCAGTTCTTC. Its protein product is CASSTSLRGGGNEQFF.

The chain carries TRBV19 and TRBJ2-3, with TRBD2 matching 14 bases. The germline V gene encodes CDR1 LNHDA and CDR2 SQIVND (reference sequence). The V gene end was trimmed by 3 bases and the J gene end by 0 bases; junction bases not matched to a gene: 5. This CDR3 region has 18 residues. This chain's CDR3 is CASSMPGLAGASTDTQYF. The CDR3 coding sequence is TGTGCCAGTAGTATGCCGGGACTAGCGGGGGCTAGCACAGATACGCAGTATTTT.

The chain recombines TRBV7-2 with TRBJ2-4; 12 bases fit TRBD2. This CDR3 has 16 residues. The germline CDR1 and CDR2 sequences are SGHTA and FQGNSA. The V and J ends lost 5 bases and 5 bases, in that order; junction bases with no gene match: 7. The CDR3 DNA reads TGTGCCAGCAGCCCCCCAAGGACTAGCGGGGAAAACATTCAGTACTTC. This gives the protein CASSPPRTSGENIQYF.

This sequence joins TRBV5-1 and TRBJ2-1, with 13 bases matching TRBD2. The CDR3 runs to 17 residues. Germline V lookup: CDR1 SGHRS, CDR2 YFSETQ. With 3 bases clipped from V and 0 bases from J, the junction kept 3 bases outside the gene matches. DNA of the CDR3: TGCGCCAGCAGCTGGGGACTAGCGGGGCGCTCCTACAATGAGCAGTTCTTC. This gives the protein CASSWGLAGRSYNEQFF.

The genes are TRBV4-1 and TRBJ2-2; 10 bases are a match to TRBD1. The germline V gene encodes CDR1 MGHRA and CDR2 YSYEKL. The CDR3 spans 16 residues. J gave up 6 bases and V 1 base, and 5 bases lay outside the gene matches. CDR3 region: CASSQAGQGLSGELFF. CDR3 bases: TGCGCCAGCAGCCAAGCGGGACAGGGGTTGTCCGGGGAGCTGTTTTTT.

This sequence joins TRBV5-1 and TRBJ2-2, with 8 nucleotides matching TRBD1. Germline CDR1 is SGHRS and CDR2 is YFSETQ. Trimming took 3 bases from V and 1 from J; bases not matched to a gene: 5. This CDR3 comprises 16 residues. The CDR3 sequence: CASSWGTGENTGELFF. The CDR3 DNA reads as TGCGCCAGCAGCTGGGGGACAGGAGAGAACACCGGGGAGCTGTTTTTT.

The CDR3: CASSQVRGPDTQYF. As DNA, the CDR3 is TGCGCCAGCAGCCAAGTGCGGGGCCCAGATACGCAGTATTTT. The rearrangement uses TRBV4-3 and TRBJ2-3, with TRBD2 as a possible D gene (6 bases). In germline, CDR1 is LGHNA, CDR2 YSLEER. CDR3 length: 14 amino acids. V was pared by 1 base and J by 4 bases, with 9 bases between.

This clone is a singleton in its sample. The V and J genes are TRBV15 and TRBJ2-7; TRBD2 matches at 7 bases. J gave up 6 bases and V 0 bases, and 5 bases lay outside the gene matches. CDR1 and CDR2 from the germline V gene are LNHNV and YYDKDF (reference sequence). The CDR3 covers 14 residues. As DNA, the CDR3 is TGTGCCACCAGCAGAGATCCGAGCGGGACCGAGCAGTACTTC. Its translation: CATSRDPSGTEQYF.

The V gene is TRBV5-1, the J gene TRBJ2-5; D not certain. V gave up 0 bases and J gave up 5 bases, with 11 bases separating them. The CDR3 length is 14 residues. The germline V gene has CDR1 SGHRS and CDR2 YFSETQ. CDR3 protein: CASSLDVAGETQYF. CDR3 nucleotide sequence: TGCGCCAGCAGCTTGGATGTAGCCGGGGAGACCCAGTACTTC.

V is TRBV30 and J is TRBJ2-3; 9 bases map to TRBD1. J gave up 3 bases and V 2 bases, and 3 bases lay outside the gene matches. The germline V gene has CDR1 GTSNPN and CDR2 SVGIG (reference sequence). The CDR3 loop spans 14 amino acids. For the CDR3, the DNA is TGTGCCTGGAGTATGGACAGGGGTACAGATACGCAGTATTTT. Its translation is CAWSMDRGTDTQYF.

J is TRBJ2-2 and V is TRBV27, with D possibly matching TRBD2 (5 bases). This CDR3 comprises 16 residues. In germline, CDR1 is MNHEY, CDR2 SMNVEV (reference sequence). The V and J ends lost 2 bases and 4 bases respectively, with 14 bases between them. The CDR3 DNA reads as TGTGCCAGCAGTTTAAGAGTGATTGGAGGCACCGGGGAGCTGTTTTTT. Its translation is CASSLRVIGGTGELFF.

The rearrangement uses TRBV4-1 and TRBJ1-2, with TRBD1 identical over 7 bases. The trim removed 6 bases at V and 4 bases at J, leaving 5 bases unmatched. CDR1 is MGHRA, CDR2 YSYEKL, per germline. This CDR3 spans 13 amino acids. CDR3 in amino acids: CASRRQGSYGYTF. CDR3 in DNA: TGCGCCAGCAGGCGACAGGGAAGCTATGGCTACACCTTC.

V usage is TRBV5-1 and J usage is TRBJ1-3, with 8 positions matching TRBD1. This CDR3 has 14 residues. Germline values: CDR1 SGHRS, CDR2 YFSETQ. After removal of 3 bases from V and 4 bases from J, the junction contained 3 bases not matched to a gene. The CDR3 loop reads CASSSTGVGNTIYF. The CDR3 nucleotides are TGCGCCAGCAGCTCGACAGGGGTCGGAAACACCATATATTTT.

This clone was seen a single time. The V call is TRBV11-3, the J call TRBJ2-2, with 8 bases lining up with TRBD1. From germline, CDR1 is SGHNT and CDR2 YENEEA. With 1 base clipped from V and 4 bases from J, the junction kept 5 bases outside the gene matches. This CDR3 region has 16 residues. DNA for the CDR3: TGTGCCAGCAGCTTAGCGTCAGGGGGCGGCACCGGGGAGCTGTTTTTT. Protein: CASSLASGGGTGELFF.

The V gene is TRBV11-3, the J gene TRBJ2-3; possible D gene TRBD1, 6 bases. Deletions cut 3 bases from V and 2 bases from J, with 9 bases between. The CDR3 length is 14 residues. The germline gives CDR1 SGHNT, CDR2 YENEEA. Here the CDR3 reads CASSFGGFTDTQYF. The CDR3 nucleotides read TGTGCCAGCAGCTTTGGGGGCTTCACAGATACGCAGTATTTT.

The chain uses TRBV5-4 and TRBJ2-7; TRBD2 is a possible D gene (5 bases). Trimming removed 1 base from V and 5 bases from J, with 10 bases in between. The CDR3 is made up of 13 amino acids. Germline CDR1 SGHNT, CDR2 YYREEE (reference sequence). In nucleotides, the CDR3 is TGTGCCAGCAGCTTGTGGTCAGCGGACGAGCAGTACTTC. Amino acid sequence: CASSLWSADEQYF.

The chain links TRBV10-3 to TRBJ1-5, with D maybe TRBD1 (5 bases). Trimming removed 6 bases at V and 3 bases at J, with 12 bases between. The CDR3 totals 14 residues. Germline CDR1 is ENHRY and CDR2 is SYGVKD. The CDR3 nucleotides read TGTGCCATCAGCACCGACAGCTTCAATCAGCCCCAGCATTTT. Translation: CAISTDSFNQPQHF.

This chain links TRBV30 with TRBJ1-5; D unclear. Per germline, CDR1 GTSNPN and CDR2 SVGIG (reference sequence). Trimming took off 0 bases at V and 6 bases at J, with 9 bases between the two ends. The CDR3 has 13 amino acids. CDR3 protein: CAWSVPPFQPQHF. The CDR3 region has the DNA TGTGCCTGGAGTGTCCCCCCCTTTCAGCCCCAGCATTTT.